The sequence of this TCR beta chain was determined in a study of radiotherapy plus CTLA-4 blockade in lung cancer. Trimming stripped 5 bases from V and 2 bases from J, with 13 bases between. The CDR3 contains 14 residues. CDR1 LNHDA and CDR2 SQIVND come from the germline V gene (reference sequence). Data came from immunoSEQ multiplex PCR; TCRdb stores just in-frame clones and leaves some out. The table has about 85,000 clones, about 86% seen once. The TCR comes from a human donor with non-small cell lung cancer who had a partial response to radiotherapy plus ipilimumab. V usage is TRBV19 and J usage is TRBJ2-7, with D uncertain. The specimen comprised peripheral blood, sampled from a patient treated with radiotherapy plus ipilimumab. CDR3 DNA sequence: TGTGCCAGTAGTGCTGCCCGCGGTCCCTACGAGCAGTACTTC. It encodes CASSAARGPYEQYF.